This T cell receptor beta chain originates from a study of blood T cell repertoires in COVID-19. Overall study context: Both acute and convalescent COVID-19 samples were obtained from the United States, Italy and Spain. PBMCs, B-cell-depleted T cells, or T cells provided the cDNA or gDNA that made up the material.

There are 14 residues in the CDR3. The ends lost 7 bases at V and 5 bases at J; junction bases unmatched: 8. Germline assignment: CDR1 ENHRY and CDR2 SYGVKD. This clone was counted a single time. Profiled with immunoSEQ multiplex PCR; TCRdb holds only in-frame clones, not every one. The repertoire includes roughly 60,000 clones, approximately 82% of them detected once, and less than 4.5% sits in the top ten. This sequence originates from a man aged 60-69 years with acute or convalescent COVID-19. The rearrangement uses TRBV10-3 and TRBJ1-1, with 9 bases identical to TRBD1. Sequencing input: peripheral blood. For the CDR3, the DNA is TGTGCCATCAACATGGACAGGGGAGCAACTGAAGCTTTCTTT. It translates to CAINMDRGATEAFF.